This T cell receptor (beta chain) was recovered during a study of cytomegalovirus exposure and HLA in healthy donors. Study results and limitations: The majority of CMV-associated TCR beta chains were reported as apparently HLA-restricted in a later analysis.

The CDR3 sequence is 15 residues long. Trimming removed 11 bases from V and 2 bases from J; junction bases left unmatched: 14. The germline gives CDR1 SGHAT, CDR2 FQNNGV. A multiplex PCR was run with 60 Vbeta primers and 13 Jbeta primers. The assay was immunoSEQ multiplex PCR, and TCRdb's table has in-frame clones only and misses some. Here the sample spans roughly 190,000 clones, around 85% being singletons. Concerning this clone itself: Antigen: not known.

The TCR was taken from a young man in good health and CMV-seronegative. Material for sequencing was PBMCs. This chain links TRBV11-2 with TRBJ2-5; 7 bases agree with TRBD2. The DNA of the CDR3 is TGTGCCGGGGGGAGGGCGGGAGTGGAACAAGAGACCCAGTACTTC. It encodes CAGGRAGVEQETQYF.